These T cell receptor beta chains were read from a single sample in a study of blood T cell repertoires in COVID-19. Profiled with immunoSEQ multiplex PCR; TCRdb holds only in-frame clones, not every one. The sample has hundreds of thousands of clones; around 87% are singletons. Sequencing used PBMCs or T cells enriched from blood (not recorded which). These receptors all stem from a man aged 40-49 years in a cohort exposed to, infected with or recovered from COVID-19 (not recorded which). CDR3s leave out the opening cysteine and the closing phenylalanine or tryptophan.

J,V,CDR3
TRBJ2-7,TRBV29-1,SVGSGSQY
TRBJ2-2,TRBV19,ASSSFANTGELF
TRBJ1-5,TRBV21-1,ASSKEGTGNQPQH
TRBJ2-2,TRBV11-3,ASSLEGGGTGELF
TRBJ2-7,TRBV5-1,ASSFQGAHEQY
TRBJ2-7,TRBV5-1,ASSPVGQSYEQY
TRBJ1-1,TRBV28,ASSLTGQGRWTEAF
TRBJ2-1,TRBV3-1/TRBV3-2,ASSDNGIADYNEQF
TRBJ2-3,TRBV18,ASSPQMIPSTDTQY
TRBJ2-7,TRBV18,ASSPYGGEQY
TRBJ2-2,TRBV2,ASSDFRTGYTGELF
TRBJ2-7,TRBV28,ASKEPGQTYEQY
TRBJ2-3,TRBV10-3,ATVTSGSTDTQY
TRBJ2-2,TRBV11-2,ASSTPQGAANTGELF
TRBJ2-1,TRBV20-1,SASRGSGRWAEQF
TRBJ2-1,TRBV29-1,SIPTGGVHNEQF